The present entry profiles one T cell receptor (beta chain) with its context. The antigen it binds to is not known. One base away there is no much larger clone; base qualities are not given. Patients with a history of autoimmune disease or receiving systemic immunosuppression were excluded from the trial. Peripheral blood for TCR sequencing was collected from all dose cohorts at baseline, on cycle 4 day 1, and on cycle 7 day 1. The samples were taken from a phase I, first-in-human, multicenter, open-label dose-escalation trial of ivuxolimab. The trial enrolled adults with locally advanced or metastatic head and neck squamous cell, hepatocellular, melanoma or renal cell carcinoma. Before TCR sequencing, CD4+ T cells and CD8+ T cells were sorted from peripheral blood as separate populations. This entry is derived from a study of OX40 agonist ivuxolimab in advanced cancers. Notes on the research overall: Ivuxolimab, which targeted the costimulatory receptor OX40 (CD134), was an agonistic, fully human IgG2 monoclonal antibody. Intravenous ivuxolimab was administered to patients every 2 weeks at six dose levels: 0.01, 0.1, 0.3, 1.5, 3 and 10 mg/kg. Among the 52 dose-escalation patients, 19 had hepatocellular carcinoma, approximately 15 melanoma, 9 renal cell carcinoma and 9 head and neck cancer. In the dose-escalation cohort, approximately 80% of patients were male, and the mean age was approximately 60 years with a range of about 20 to 79. Patients were allowed to have had prior anti-PD-1, anti-PD-L1 or anti-CTLA-4 therapy, and approximately 40% of the dose-escalation patients had been treated with checkpoint inhibitors. Three dose-escalation patients achieved partial responses, one with hepatocellular carcinoma and two with cutaneous melanoma. The purpose of peripheral TCRbeta sequencing was to test whether ivuxolimab changed TCR sequence diversity and led to clonal T-cell expansion. The monotherapy dose-escalation portion (N of about 49 patients) of the phase I ivuxolimab trial is reported in the paper.

According to the germline V gene (reference sequence), CDR1 reads SGHNT and CDR2 reads YYREEE. The CDR3 spans 15 residues, from the cysteine through the phenylalanine. The retained sequence is limited to the CDR3, 45 bases, with the frame set at the first base. Ends trimmed: V by 4 bases, J by 3 bases; bases unmatched to a gene: 5. To sequence the TCRbeta CDR3 region, genomic DNA was isolated from the sorted cells. TCRbeta CDR3 regions were sequenced using the immunoSEQ Assay. The table comes from immuneACCESS by way of TCRdb, which keeps in-frame sequences with V and J called. Part of the clones is missing from these tables; in studies checked, under half for an unresolved V gene and the rest for unknown reasons. This sample is represented by approximately 24,000 clones; approximately 85% of them were singletons. The ten largest clones take up approximately 35% of the sample. What the research found in general, with its limitations: At doses of 0.1 to 3.0 mg/kg, clonal expansion of both CD4+ and CD8+ blood T cells was observed from baseline to week 6. Which antigens the clonally expanded peripheral T cells were specific for was not determined. After ivuxolimab, more expanded clones were found on average in CD8+ T cells than in CD4+ T cells. Low levels of normalized T-cell clonal expansion were also shown by some nonresponding patients. In the 0.1-3.0 mg/kg groups, partial responders had among the lowest normalized peripheral clonal expansion, particularly in CD8+ T cells.

The material was CD4+ or CD8+ T cells sorted from blood, obtained in a trial of the OX40 agonist ivuxolimab. This sequence was found in an adult with an advanced solid tumor such as melanoma, head and neck, liver or kidney cancer. The chain is made from TRBV5-4 and TRBJ2-1; the central 9 bases match TRBD1. The CDR3 amino acid sequence is: CASSDPGQGYNEQFF. The nucleotides read TGTGCCAGCAGCGACCCGGGACAGGGCTACAATGAGCAGTTCTTC.